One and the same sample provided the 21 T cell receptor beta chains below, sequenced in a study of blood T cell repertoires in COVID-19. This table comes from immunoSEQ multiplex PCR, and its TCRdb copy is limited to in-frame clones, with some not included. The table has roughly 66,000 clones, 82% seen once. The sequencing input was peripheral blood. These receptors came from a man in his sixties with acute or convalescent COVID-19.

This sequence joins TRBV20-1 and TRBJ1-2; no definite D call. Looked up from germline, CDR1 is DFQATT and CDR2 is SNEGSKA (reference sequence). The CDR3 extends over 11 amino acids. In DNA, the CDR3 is TGCAGGGGCCCGGCCAACTATGGCTACACCTTC. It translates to CRGPANYGYTF.

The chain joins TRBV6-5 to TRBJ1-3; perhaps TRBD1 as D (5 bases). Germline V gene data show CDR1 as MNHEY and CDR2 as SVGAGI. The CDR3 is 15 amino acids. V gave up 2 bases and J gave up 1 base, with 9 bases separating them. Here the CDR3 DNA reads TGTGCCAGCAGTTACGCAGGGATTTCTGGAAACACCATATATTTT. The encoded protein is CASSYAGISGNTIYF.

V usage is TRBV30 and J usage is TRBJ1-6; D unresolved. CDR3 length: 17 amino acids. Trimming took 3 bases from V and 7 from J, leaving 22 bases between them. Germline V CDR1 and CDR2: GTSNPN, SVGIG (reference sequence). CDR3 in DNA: TGTGCCTGGAGGTTGAGTACGAAGTCATCCCTGAATTCACCCCTCCACTTT. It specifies CAWRLSTKSSLNSPLHF.

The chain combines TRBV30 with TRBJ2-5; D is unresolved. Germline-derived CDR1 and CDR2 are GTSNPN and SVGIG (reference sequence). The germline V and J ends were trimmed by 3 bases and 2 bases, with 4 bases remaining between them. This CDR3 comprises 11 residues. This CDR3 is CAWSQQETQYF. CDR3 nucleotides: TGTGCCTGGAGCCAACAAGAGACCCAGTACTTC.

The DNA of the CDR3 is TGTGCCAGCAGCCCAGGGTGGACCCTCTATGGCTACACCTTC. Its translation: CASSPGWTLYGYTF. The chain couples TRBV6-5 to TRBJ1-2, with D maybe TRBD1 (5 bases). V was cut by 6 bases and J by 4 bases, with 15 bases left in between. The CDR3 has 14 amino acids. The germline V gene has CDR1 MNHEY and CDR2 SVGAGI.

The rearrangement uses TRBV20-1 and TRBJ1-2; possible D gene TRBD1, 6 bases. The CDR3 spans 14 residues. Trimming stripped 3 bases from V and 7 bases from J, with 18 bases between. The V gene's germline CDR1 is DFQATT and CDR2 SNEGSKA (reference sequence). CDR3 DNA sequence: TGCAGTGCTAGTGACAGGAGGGGGGGCGTTGGCTACACCTTC. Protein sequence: CSASDRRGGVGYTF.

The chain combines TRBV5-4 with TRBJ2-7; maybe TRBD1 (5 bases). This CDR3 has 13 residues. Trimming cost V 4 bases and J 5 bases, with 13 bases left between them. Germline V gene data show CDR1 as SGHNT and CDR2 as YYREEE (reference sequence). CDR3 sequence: CASSPSRANEQYF. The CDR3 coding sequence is TGTGCCAGCAGCCCCAGCAGGGCCAACGAGCAGTACTTC.

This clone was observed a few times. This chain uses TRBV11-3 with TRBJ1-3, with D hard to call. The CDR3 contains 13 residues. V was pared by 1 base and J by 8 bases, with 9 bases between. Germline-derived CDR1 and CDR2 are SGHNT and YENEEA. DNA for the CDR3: TGTGCCAGCAGCTTAGTACATTTTGACACCATATATTTT. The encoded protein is CASSLVHFDTIYF.

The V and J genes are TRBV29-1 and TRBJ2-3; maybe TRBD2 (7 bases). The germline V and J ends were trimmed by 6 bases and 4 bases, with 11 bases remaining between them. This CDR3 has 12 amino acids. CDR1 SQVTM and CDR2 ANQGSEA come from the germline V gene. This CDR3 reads CSVGGGSDTQYF. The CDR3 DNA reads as TGCAGCGTGGGAGGGGGGTCAGATACGCAGTATTTT.

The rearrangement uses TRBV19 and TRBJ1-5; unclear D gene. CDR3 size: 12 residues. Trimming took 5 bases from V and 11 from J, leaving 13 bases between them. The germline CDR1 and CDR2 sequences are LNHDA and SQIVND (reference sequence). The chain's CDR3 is CASSPVARAQHF. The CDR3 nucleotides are TGTGCCAGTAGTCCGGTCGCCCGGGCCCAGCATTTT.

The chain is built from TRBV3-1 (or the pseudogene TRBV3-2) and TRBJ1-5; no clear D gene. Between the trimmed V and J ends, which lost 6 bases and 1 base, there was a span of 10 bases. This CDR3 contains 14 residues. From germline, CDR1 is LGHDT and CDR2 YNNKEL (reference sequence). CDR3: CASSMGESNQPQHF. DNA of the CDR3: TGTGCCAGCAGTATGGGCGAGAGCAATCAGCCCCAGCATTTT.

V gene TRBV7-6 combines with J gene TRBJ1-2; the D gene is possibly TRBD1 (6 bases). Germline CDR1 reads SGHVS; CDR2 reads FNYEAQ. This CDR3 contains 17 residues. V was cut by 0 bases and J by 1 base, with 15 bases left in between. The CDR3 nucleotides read TGTGCCAGCAGCTTAGCCCTCGACAGGCCATATAACTATGGCTACACCTTC. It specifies CASSLALDRPYNYGYTF.

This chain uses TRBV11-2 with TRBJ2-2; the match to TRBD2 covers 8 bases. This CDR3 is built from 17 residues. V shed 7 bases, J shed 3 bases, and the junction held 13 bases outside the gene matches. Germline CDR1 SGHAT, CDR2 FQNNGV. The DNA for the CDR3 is TGTGCCAGCACCCTAAGTCCGGGGGGGCGCCACACCGGGGAGCTGTTTTTT. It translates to CASTLSPGGRHTGELFF.

In DNA, the CDR3 is TGTGCCAGCAGCCCCCGACCGGGGCGGGGGGGCGGAAATGAGCAGTTCTTC. This encodes CASSPRPGRGGGNEQFF. V and J are TRBV7-2 and TRBJ2-1; TRBD2 aligns across 9 bases. Germline CDR1 reads SGHTA; CDR2 reads FQGNSA. V lost 5 bases to trimming and J lost 7 bases; unmatched junction nucleotides: 15. The length of the CDR3 is 17 residues. The full variable domain, rest sourced from reference TRBV7-2 and TRBJ2-1, is GAGVSQSPSNKVTEKGKDVELRCDPISGHTALYWYRQSLGQGLEFLIYFQGNSAPDKSGLPSDRFSAERTGGSVSTLTIQRTQQEDSAVYLCASSPRPGRGGGNEQFFGPGTRLTVL.

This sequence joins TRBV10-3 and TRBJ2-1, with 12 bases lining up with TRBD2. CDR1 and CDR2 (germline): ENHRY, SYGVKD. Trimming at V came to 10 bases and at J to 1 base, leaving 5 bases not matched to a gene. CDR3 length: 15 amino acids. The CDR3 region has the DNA TGTGCCACCCAGGGGACTAGCGGGTCCTACAATGAGCAGTTCTTC. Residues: CATQGTSGSYNEQFF.

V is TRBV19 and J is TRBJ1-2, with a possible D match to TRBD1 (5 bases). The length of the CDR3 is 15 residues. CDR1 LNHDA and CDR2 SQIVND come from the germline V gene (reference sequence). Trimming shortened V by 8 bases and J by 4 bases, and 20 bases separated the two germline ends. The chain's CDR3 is CASGEEAAGGYGYTF. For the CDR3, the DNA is TGTGCCAGTGGGGAGGAGGCCGCGGGGGGCTATGGCTACACCTTC.

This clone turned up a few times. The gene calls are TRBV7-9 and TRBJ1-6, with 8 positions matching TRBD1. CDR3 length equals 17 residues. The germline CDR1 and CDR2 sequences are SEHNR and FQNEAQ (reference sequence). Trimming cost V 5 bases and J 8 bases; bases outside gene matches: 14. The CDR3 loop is CASSAPGQVFMDSPLHF. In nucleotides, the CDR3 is TGTGCCAGCAGCGCACCGGGACAGGTCTTTATGGATTCACCCCTCCACTTT.

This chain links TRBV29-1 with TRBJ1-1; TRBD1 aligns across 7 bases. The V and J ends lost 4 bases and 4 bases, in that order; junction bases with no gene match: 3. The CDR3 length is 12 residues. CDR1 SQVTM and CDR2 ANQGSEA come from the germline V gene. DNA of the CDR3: TGCAGCGTTGGTGACAGGGTCACTGAAGCTTTCTTT. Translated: CSVGDRVTEAFF.

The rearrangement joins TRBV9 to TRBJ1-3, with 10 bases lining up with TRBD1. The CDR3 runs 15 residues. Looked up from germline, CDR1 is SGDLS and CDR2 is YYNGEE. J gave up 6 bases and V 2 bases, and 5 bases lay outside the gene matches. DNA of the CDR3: TGTGCCAGCAGCGTCCCTGGGACAGGGGAAAACACCATATATTTT. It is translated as CASSVPGTGENTIYF.

CDR3 loop: CASSLGDRGNYGYTF. CDR3 DNA: TGCGCCAGCAGCTTGGGGGACAGGGGGAACTATGGCTACACCTTC. This chain uses TRBV5-1 with TRBJ1-2; 11 bases are shared with TRBD1. CDR3 length: 15 amino acids. Germline V gives CDR1 SGHRS, CDR2 YFSETQ. V lost 0 bases to trimming and J lost 2 bases; unmatched junction nucleotides: 0. Supplemented by reference TRBV5-1 and TRBJ1-2, the full variable domain reads KAGVTQTPRYLIKTRGQQVTLSCSPISGHRSVSWYQQTPGQGLQFLFEYFSETQRNKGNFPGRFSGRQFSNSRSEMNVSTLELGDSALYLCASSLGDRGNYGYTFGSGTRLTVV.

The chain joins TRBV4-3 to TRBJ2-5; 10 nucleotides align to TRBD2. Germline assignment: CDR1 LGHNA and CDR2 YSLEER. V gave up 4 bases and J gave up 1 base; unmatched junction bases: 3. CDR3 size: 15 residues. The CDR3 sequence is CASSRTSGFQETQYF. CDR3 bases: TGCGCCAGCAGCCGGACTAGCGGCTTCCAAGAGACCCAGTACTTC.